Included here is one TCR beta chain sequence, with context. As yet, its antigen is unknown. This entry belongs to a study of PD-1 blockade in classical Hodgkin lymphoma. Germline loops: CDR1 SNHLY, CDR2 FYNNEI. The CDR3 is 16 residues long. V shed 8 bases and J 0 bases; nucleotides not matched to a gene: 9. Study findings and constraints: After ASCT, patients who started nivolumab under 1 year later were excluded. Newly diagnosed patients had baseline TCR diversity that was reportedly lower than that of healthy donors.

Brentuximab vedotin exposure varied among the patients, all of whom had relapsed after autologous stem cell transplantation. Method: immunoSEQ multiplex PCR; TCRdb's copy keeps in-frame clones and lacks some. The sample shows approximately 12,000 clones, approximately 84% of them seen only once. The sequences come from peripheral blood mononuclear cells (PBMCs), collected before the second cycle of nivolumab. This TCR came from a human donor with classical Hodgkin lymphoma. The chain employs TRBV2 and TRBJ2-2, with 7 bases identical to TRBD2. The CDR3 reads CASGAIAGANTGELFF. CDR3 DNA: TGTGCCAGCGGTGCTATAGCGGGTGCGAACACCGGGGAGCTGTTTTTT.